This note documents a single T cell receptor beta chain sequence. This clonotype was detected only a few times. It lacks a known antigen. There are no base qualities to consult, and no much larger clone falls within one base. This specimen belongs to a study of blood T cells in healthy people across ages (dated by TCRdb to between 2014 and 2016). Context from the whole study: Template switching captured roughly one uniquely barcoded TCR beta cDNA molecule per two T cells in model experiments. The study measured age-related changes in TCR beta repertoire diversity using deep sequencing normalized with unique cDNA molecular identifiers. For two donors (one aged 18 to 30 and one aged 80 or older), the study analyzed two additional independent replicas of 1 million unique cDNA reads from the same blood draw. The donors were divided into four age groups: young (average roughly 17 years), middle-aged (around 41), aged (62) and long-lived (82).

The roughly 37 donors, aged about 6 to 95 years, were systemically healthy Caucasian individuals from Russia. Ten milliliters of peripheral blood were drawn from each donor into EDTA-treated Vacutainer tubes. Ficoll-Paque density-gradient centrifugation was used to isolate PBMCs, with at least 7 million per sample. Trizol reagent was used to extract total RNA from PBMCs, with at least 6 micrograms per sample. Naive CD45RAhigh/CD27high T cell percentages were measured by flow cytometry on a PBMC aliquot from every donor. The V end loses 6 bases and the J end loses 4 bases, and a stretch of 15 bases separates them. Via the germline V gene, CDR1 is SQVTM and CDR2 ANQGSEA. Taken from cysteine to phenylalanine, the CDR3 has 13 residues. Left in the record is the CDR3 DNA by itself, 39 bases read in frame from the first base. What the study reported, not specific to this receptor: Because profiling used bulk unsorted PBMCs, naive and antigen-experienced compartments could not be compared conclusively. Observed TCR beta diversity correlated strongly with the percentage of naive T cells measured by flow cytometry. Total diversity estimates from one million sequenced T cells were considered lower bounds and underestimates. As age increased, observed TCR beta diversity per million T cells dropped in a roughly linear way, and a significant reduction was already evident by age 40. Compared with the aged group, the long-lived group had more naive CD4+ T cells, fewer expanded clones and increased TCR diversity, a pattern suggesting age selection. Because the CMV infection status of the donors was unknown, age-related changes in expanded clonotypes may potentially have been confounded.

The library was obtained by 5' RACE. The reads were generated on an Illumina HiSeq 2500. A second PCR of roughly 7 to 12 cycles was run with a J-beta primer mix and a sample-barcoded 5' primer. A template-switch 5' adaptor carrying 12 random nucleotides introduced a unique molecular identifier onto each TCR beta cDNA molecule. Each sample yielded at least 2.5 million CDR3-containing paired-end reads. All of the RNA was converted into first-strand cDNA using the Mint cDNA synthesis kit, with a TRBC-specific oligonucleotide serving as the primer. Following uracil-DNA glycosylase treatment, a first 18-cycle PCR with universal primers M1SS and BC2_uni_R was performed on all cDNA. Turning to the authors' computational methods: For normalization, 1 million high-quality reads were randomly selected from each sample, with every read carrying a distinct molecular identifier. Reads sharing molecular identifiers were discarded rather than binned into consensus sequences. CDR3 identification, clonotype clustering and error correction used MiTCR with a Q25 quality threshold and the strictest error-elimination algorithm. A nonparametric unseen species model using Euler transformation provided a lower-bound estimate of total TCR beta diversity. The raw public reads went through TCRdb reprocessing: fastp at Q25, MiXCR clone calling, in-frame beta chains kept. Rows merge per CDR3 protein into single entries with the most common DNA and genes. These V and J calls derive from TCRdb rather than the authors' analysis. For this sample the table gives about 800,000 distinct CDR3 sequences, of which roughly 25% were detected only once. Around 3.6% of the sample is in the top ten clones.

Separately, the same data were catalogued under a study of T cells of mothers and their children. As that second study puts it: The donors were nine systemically healthy Caucasian individuals, made up of three mothers and their six children. cDNA synthesis used all of the extracted RNA, with roughly 1.5 ug of RNA in each 15 ul reaction. In the second PCR, the M1S primer introduced both the sample barcodes and 2-4 random nucleotides. More than 9 million TCR beta CDR3 reads were obtained from each mother, and some 3.2 million reads were obtained from each child. Thymic selection shapes the output of TCR recombination in a similar way in related and unrelated pairs, and inherited differences have a minor effect. Normalized repertoire overlap in related mother-child pairs was always slightly higher than in unrelated mother-child pairs, but the difference was never significant. Persistent microchimeric T cell clones were not detected, at a sensitivity of 95 to 100 clones per million clonotypes. To look for features that set related mother-child pairs apart from unrelated individuals, the researchers ran deep NGS to compare the TCR beta repertoires of mothers and children. The mean age was roughly 40 +/- 4 years for the mothers and about 10 +/- 4 years for the children. Libraries were sequenced on Illumina HiSeq 2000 with 100+100 nt paired-end reads after adapter ligation with NEBNext reagents. To avoid cross-contamination, the mother libraries and the child libraries were prepared a month apart and sequenced in separate runs. Each donor had between roughly 500,000 and 2,200,000 distinct TCR beta clonotypes identified. Naive TCR beta clonotypes were estimated from low-frequency clonotypes matched to each donor's FACS-determined naive share, without sorting.

The sequence derives from a boy aged 5-17 years in good health. The source material was blood. Here the chain combines TRBV29-1 and TRBJ2-5, with the identity of the D gene unclear. Read as DNA, the sequence is TGCAGCGTCCTCGTTTCCCCGGCAGAGACCCAGTACTTC. Its translation is CSVLVSPAETQYF.